These 14 T cell receptor beta chains came from one sample sequenced in a study of T cell responses to AZD1222 COVID-19 vaccine. Assay used: immunoSEQ multiplex PCR; TCRdb lists only in-frame clones, some missing. The sample lists some 140,000 clones, around 90% occurring once. Sample: peripheral blood, taken on day 0 of AZD1222 vaccination. These receptors were obtained from an adult in good health.

This sequence joins TRBV5-1 and TRBJ2-1; 9 bases match TRBD2. The CDR3 covers 19 residues. Trimming took 1 base from V and 2 from J; bases not matched to a gene: 13. CDR1 is SGHRS and CDR2 is YFSETQ in the germline V gene. The CDR3 spells CASSLSGGRASGTYNEQFF. As DNA, the CDR3 is TGCGCCAGCAGCTTGAGCGGGGGGCGGGCTAGCGGAACCTACAATGAGCAGTTCTTC.

The gene calls are TRBV15 and TRBJ1-2; D is possibly TRBD1 (5 bases). The CDR3 length is 16 residues. The germline V and J ends were trimmed by 1 base and 5 bases, with 17 bases remaining between them. Germline CDR1 and CDR2: LNHNV and YYDKDF (reference sequence). The chain's CDR3 is CATSRVEGKRTYGYTF. The CDR3 DNA sequence: TGTGCCACCAGCAGAGTAGAGGGGAAAAGGACTTATGGCTACACCTTC.

The chain carries TRBV7-2 and TRBJ1-5; TRBD1 is a possible D gene (6 bases). The CDR3 length is 15 residues. CDR1 SGHTA and CDR2 FQGNSA come from the germline V gene. The V end was cut by 4 bases, the J end by 4 bases, with 14 bases between. This CDR3 is CASSYEVGGNQPQHF. CDR3 DNA: TGTGCCAGCAGCTACGAAGTAGGGGGGAATCAGCCCCAGCATTTT.

The rearrangement uses TRBV19 and TRBJ1-2; 9 nucleotides align to TRBD1. The CDR3 is 14 residues long. CDR1 and CDR2 from the germline V gene are LNHDA and SQIVND (reference sequence). The V gene end was trimmed by 3 bases and the J gene end by 5 bases; junction bases not matched to a gene: 4. CDR3 in amino acids: CASSMRTGDYGYTF. CDR3 coding DNA: TGTGCCAGTAGTATGCGGACAGGGGATTATGGCTACACCTTC. The full variable domain, completed using reference TRBV19 and TRBJ1-2, is DGGITQSPKYLFRKEGQNVTLSCEQNLNHDAMYWYRQDPGQGLRLIYYSQIVNDFQKGDIAEGYSVSREKKESFPLTVTSAQKNPTAFYLCASSMRTGDYGYTFGSGTRLTVV.

The chain employs TRBV6-6 and TRBJ2-1, with 8 positions matching TRBD1. CDR1 and CDR2 from the germline V gene are MNHNY and SVGAGI (reference sequence). V trimming: 6 bases; J trimming: 6 bases; junction bases outside the gene matches: 7. The CDR3 is 14 residues long. The CDR3 DNA follows: TGTGCCAGCAGCTTTGGACAGGGCGGCAATGAGCAGTTCTTC. Translated, it gives CASSFGQGGNEQFF.

The rearrangement joins TRBV9 to TRBJ2-1; D may correspond to TRBD1 or TRBD2 (5 bases each). The CDR3 spans 13 residues. CDR1 and CDR2 (germline): SGDLS, YYNGEE. V was trimmed by 5 bases and J by 6 bases, leaving 12 bases between them. CDR3: CASSIGTTNEQFF. The CDR3, as DNA: TGTGCCAGCAGTATTGGGACGACCAATGAGCAGTTCTTC.

The chain has TRBV30 and TRBJ1-4; D remains unclear. This CDR3 spans 18 amino acids. CDR1 and CDR2 (germline): GTSNPN, SVGIG (reference sequence). The V end was cut by 0 bases, the J end by 0 bases, with 17 bases between. CDR3 in amino acids: CAWSVRYSSVATNEKLFF. Written as DNA, the CDR3 is TGTGCCTGGAGTGTACGTTACAGTAGCGTTGCAACTAATGAAAAACTGTTTTTT. The whole variable domain, remainder taken from reference TRBV30 and TRBJ1-4, is SQTIHQWPATLVQPVGSPLSLECTVEGTSNPNLYWYRQAAGRGLQLLFYSVGIGQISSEVPQNLSASRPQDRQFILSSKKLLLSDSGFYLCAWSVRYSSVATNEKLFFGSGTQLSVL.

The V call is TRBV7-6, the J call TRBJ2-5; TRBD1 aligns across 10 bases. J was trimmed by 5 bases and V by 5 bases; bases with no gene match: 8. The germline V gene has CDR1 SGHVS and CDR2 FNYEAQ. The CDR3 has 15 residues. The CDR3 sequence is CASSPRQGASETQYF. The CDR3 coding sequence is TGTGCCAGCAGCCCCAGACAGGGGGCTTCGGAGACCCAGTACTTC.

V and J are TRBV19 and TRBJ2-1; TRBD2 matches 7 bases. The V gene end was trimmed by 3 bases and the J gene end by 0 bases; junction bases not matched to a gene: 14. The germline gives CDR1 LNHDA, CDR2 SQIVND (reference sequence). The CDR3 sequence is 19 residues long. CDR3 DNA: TGTGCCAGTAGTATCCTGAGACTAGCACGACCGAGCTCCTACAATGAGCAGTTCTTC. Protein sequence: CASSILRLARPSSYNEQFF.

The gene calls are TRBV5-8 and TRBJ1-5; no firm D call. The CDR3 sequence is 16 residues long. Looked up from germline, CDR1 is SGHTS and CDR2 is YDEGEE. Trimming removed 0 bases at V and 6 bases at J, with 16 bases between. CDR3 sequence reads: CASSLGLGQAPQPQHF. The CDR3 nucleotides read TGTGCCAGCAGCTTGGGTCTGGGCCAGGCGCCTCAGCCCCAGCATTTT.

The V and J genes are TRBV5-6 and TRBJ2-1; a weak D match, TRBD2 (6 bases). The ends were cut back, 5 bases at V and 0 bases at J, with 12 bases in the middle. CDR1 is SGHDT, CDR2 YYEEEE, per germline. The CDR3 contains 15 residues. CDR3: CASRPRLVSYNEQFF. CDR3 nucleotides: TGTGCCAGCAGACCGAGACTAGTCTCCTACAATGAGCAGTTCTTC. The full variable domain, in which reference TRBV5-6 and TRBJ2-1 provide the parts outside the CDR3, is DAGVTQSPTHLIKTRGQQVTLRCSPKSGHDTVSWYQQALGQGPQFIFQYYEEEERQRGNFPDRFSGHQFPNYSSELNVNALLLGDSALYLCASRPRLVSYNEQFFGPGTRLTVL.

The chain links TRBV19 to TRBJ1-2; no reliable D call. The CDR3 is made up of 14 amino acids. In germline, CDR1 is LNHDA, CDR2 SQIVND (reference sequence). V lost 3 bases to trimming and J lost 4 bases, with 12 bases between them. The CDR3 region has the DNA TGTGCCAGTAGTATTCTTCTGGGGAGCTATGGCTACACCTTC. This gives the protein CASSILLGSYGYTF.

The chain couples TRBV3-1 (or the pseudogene TRBV3-2) to TRBJ1-5; the D gene is possibly TRBD1 (5 bases). V was cut by 4 bases and J by 7 bases, with 11 bases left in between. Looked up from germline, CDR1 is LGHDT and CDR2 is YNNKEL (reference sequence). There are 13 residues in the CDR3. CDR3 in amino acids: CASSRDRRQPQHF. In DNA, the CDR3 is TGTGCCAGCAGCCGAGACAGACGGCAGCCCCAGCATTTT.

In DNA form, the CDR3 reads TGCGCCAGCAGCCACCCCCTAGGACTAGCGGGAACAGCGGCCGGGGAGCTGTTTTTT. Encoded protein: CASSHPLGLAGTAAGELFF. The chain couples TRBV4-3 to TRBJ2-2; 12 positions match TRBD2. V was pared by 3 bases and J by 6 bases, with 14 bases of the junction left unmatched. The CDR3 is made up of 19 amino acids. CDR1 and CDR2 from the germline V gene are LGHNA and YSLEER.